This TCR beta chain appears in the sequencing data of a study of siplizumab effects on memory and regulatory T cells. Some 96,000 TCR templates per sample were assayed. The protocol was immunoSEQ multiplex PCR, while the TCRdb copy is restricted to in-frame clones and leaves out a portion. This sample has 94,000 or so clones; approximately 97% occur once, and the top ten carry 0.031%. Trimming took off 5 bases at V and 1 base at J, with 21 bases between the two ends. This CDR3 region has 17 residues. Germline values: CDR1 SGHNT, CDR2 YYREEE (reference sequence). The sequenced sample consisted of naive CD4+ T cells sorted from blood. The sequence was obtained from a human donor in good health. The V call is TRBV5-4, the J call TRBJ1-1, with TRBD1 as a possible D gene (6 bases). CDR3 DNA sequence: TGTGCCAGCAGTCGACCCGGTGGGGGGGCGCAGAACACTGAAGCTTTCTTT. This encodes CASSRPGGGAQNTEAFF.